This record looks at one T cell receptor beta chain sequence and its context. The entry originates in a study of blood T cell repertoires in COVID-19. The protocol was immunoSEQ multiplex PCR, while the TCRdb copy is restricted to in-frame clones and leaves out a portion. The sample includes about 330,000 clones, roughly 88% seen only once; the top ten take about 5%. Ages ranged from about 18 to 90 years, with residence in some 25 US areas. The length of the CDR3 is 15 residues. Losses at the gene ends were 5 bases for V and 4 bases for J; bases not matched to a gene: 10. In germline, CDR1 is GTSNPN, CDR2 SVGIG (reference sequence).

This clonotype was sampled from a man aged 30 to 45 who had recovered from COVID-19. V and J are TRBV30 and TRBJ2-2; 7 bases line up with TRBD1. Specimen: PBMCs or T cells enriched from blood (not recorded which). The CDR3 sequence: CAWSRGKGATGELFF. CDR3 coding DNA: TGTGCCTGGTCCCGAGGGAAGGGGGCCACCGGGGAGCTGTTTTTT.